The rows below give T cell receptor beta chains drawn from one sample of a study of T-cell memory formation after mild COVID-19. TCRdb re-derived calls from the 5' RACE reads in MiXCR, one entry per CDR3 protein. The sample lists a few hundred thousand distinct CDR3 sequences, less than 25% seen once, with about 8.2% in the top ten. Sequencing was performed on PBMCs or a T cell subset sorted from them (not recorded which). These TCRs come from an adult woman who had mild COVID-19 (a few samples of this study predate the infection). Cell type and time point are not known. Each CDR3 is given with its conserved first and last residue.

v_gene,CDR3aa
TRBV5-1,CASSSLPRQANTEAFF
TRBV14,CASSVRTPSYNSPLHF
TRBV2,CASRGWTGNTGELFF
TRBV2,CASSDGRGDEKLFF
TRBV2,CASSGGVQGPSYEQYF
TRBV12-3/TRBV12-4,CASSKGQYLGYTF
TRBV20-1,CSARDPPYEQYF
TRBV20-1,CSASGAGAGLAGVNEQFF
TRBV9,CASSVGASGRSEQYF
TRBV6-1,CASRLAGTYTDTQYF
TRBV6-6,CASSYSAGQAYEQYF
TRBV5-1,CASSSTSLHEQFF
TRBV24-1,CATRVKGGNQPQHF
TRBV12-3/TRBV12-4,CASSGTGTGVTDTQYF
TRBV7-2,CASSLAGGRAREQFF
TRBV5-6,CASSSVLVAKNIQYF
TRBV27,CASGRTSVSYEQYF
TRBV7-3,CASSPQPNTDTQYF
TRBV10-3,CAITRGGEQYF
TRBV5-4,CASSFDEETQYF
TRBV5-1,CASSSSRGDRRQELADTQYF
TRBV5-1,CASSLGPSTNEKLFF
TRBV5-6,CASSLIGVGDTQYF
TRBV12-3/TRBV12-4,CASRTGTLQETQYF
TRBV5-1,CASSLAGQGALHSSYNEQFF
TRBV20-1,CSARQPPFTEAFF
TRBV6-6,CASSQREPPETQYF
TRBV29-1,CSVEPGTGGYEQFF
TRBV6-6,CASSPEGRIYGYTF
TRBV24-1,CATSDLDSTEAFF